This TCR beta chain came from a study of blood T cell repertoires in COVID-19. As for the study in general: PBMCs, B-cell-depleted T cells, or T cells were the source of the cDNA or gDNA that made up the material.

The germline CDR1 and CDR2 sequences are ENHRY and SYGVKD. The CDR3 has 12 amino acids. The V gene lost 5 bases and the J gene lost 5 bases, with 9 bases spanning the gap. This clone was observed a few times. Under the authors' procedure: Amplification from reference gene primers served as the basis for estimated nucleated cell counts. Libraries were prepared by immunoSEQ multiplex PCR; TCRdb keeps only in-frame clonotypes and omits some of them. The V and J calls and clone size are taken from that table; D and trimming were inferred from the DNA. Of fewer than 200,000 clones in the sample, roughly 82% were seen once. Followed longitudinally, the Seattle patients had been enrolled during active infection.

The material sequenced was peripheral blood. The V gene is TRBV10-3, the J gene TRBJ1-2; tentative D call: TRBD1 (6 bases). The TCR originated in a woman aged 55-70 years with COVID-19, enrolled during active disease. CDR3 nucleotides: TGTGCCATCAGTAAGGGGGATTATGGCTACACCTTC. As protein: CAISKGDYGYTF.